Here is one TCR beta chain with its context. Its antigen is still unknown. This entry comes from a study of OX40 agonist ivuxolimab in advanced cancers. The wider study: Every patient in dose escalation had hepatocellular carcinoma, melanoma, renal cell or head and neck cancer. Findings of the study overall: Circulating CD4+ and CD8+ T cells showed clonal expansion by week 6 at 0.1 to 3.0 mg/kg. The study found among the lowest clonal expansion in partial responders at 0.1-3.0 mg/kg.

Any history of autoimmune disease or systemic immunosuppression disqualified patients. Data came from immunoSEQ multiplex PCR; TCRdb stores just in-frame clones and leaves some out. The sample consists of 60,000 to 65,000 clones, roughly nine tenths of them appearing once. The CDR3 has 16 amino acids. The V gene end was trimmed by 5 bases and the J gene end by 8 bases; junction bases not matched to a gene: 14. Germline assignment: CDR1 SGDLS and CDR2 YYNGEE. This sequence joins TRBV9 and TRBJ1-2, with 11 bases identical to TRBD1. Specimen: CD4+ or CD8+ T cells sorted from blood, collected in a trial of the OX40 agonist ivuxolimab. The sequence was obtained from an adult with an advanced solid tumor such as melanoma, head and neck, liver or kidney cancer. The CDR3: CASRTLGTGGREGYTF. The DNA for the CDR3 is TGTGCCAGCAGGACTCTCGGGACAGGGGGTCGGGAAGGCTACACCTTC.